This T cell receptor beta chain was sequenced in a study of post-analysis software for immune sequencing data. Across the study: Relapsing-remitting, secondary progressive and progressive-relapsing multiple sclerosis were all included among the disease courses.

The authors incorporated unique molecular identifiers into the TCR beta cDNA libraries. TCRdb used MiXCR to reprocess the PCR reads, holding one entry per CDR3 protein. The sample holds roughly 700,000 distinct CDR3 sequences, around 27% seen once. The table lists this clonotype with many counts. This TCR derives from a girl aged 5 to 17 with multiple sclerosis. Input material: blood.

CDR3 region: CASSYWGAQETQYF. DNA of the CDR3: TGTGCCAGCAGTTACTGGGGGGCCCAAGAGACCCAGTACTTC. This rearrangement joins TRBV6-5 to TRBJ2-5, with D perhaps given as TRBD1 or TRBD2 (6 bases each). V lost 1 base and J lost 1, with 7 bases in between. Germline V CDR1 and CDR2: MNHEY, SVGAGI. The CDR3 runs to 14 residues.